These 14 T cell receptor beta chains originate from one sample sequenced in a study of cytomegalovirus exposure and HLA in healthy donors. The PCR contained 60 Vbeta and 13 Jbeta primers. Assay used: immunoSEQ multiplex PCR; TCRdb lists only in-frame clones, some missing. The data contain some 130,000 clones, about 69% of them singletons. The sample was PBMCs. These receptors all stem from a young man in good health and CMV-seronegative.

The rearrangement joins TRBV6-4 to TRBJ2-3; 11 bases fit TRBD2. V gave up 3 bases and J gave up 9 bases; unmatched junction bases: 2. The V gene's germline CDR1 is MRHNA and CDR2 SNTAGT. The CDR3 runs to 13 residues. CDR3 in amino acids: CASSEASGGTQYF. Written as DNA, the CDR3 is TGTGCCAGCAGTGAGGCTAGCGGGGGGACGCAGTATTTT.

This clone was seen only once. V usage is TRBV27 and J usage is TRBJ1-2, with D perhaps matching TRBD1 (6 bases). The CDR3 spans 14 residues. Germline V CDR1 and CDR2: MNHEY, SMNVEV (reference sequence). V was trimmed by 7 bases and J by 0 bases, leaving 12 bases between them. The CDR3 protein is CASTLGGANYGYTF. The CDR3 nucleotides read TGTGCCAGCACCCTAGGGGGAGCTAACTATGGCTACACCTTC.

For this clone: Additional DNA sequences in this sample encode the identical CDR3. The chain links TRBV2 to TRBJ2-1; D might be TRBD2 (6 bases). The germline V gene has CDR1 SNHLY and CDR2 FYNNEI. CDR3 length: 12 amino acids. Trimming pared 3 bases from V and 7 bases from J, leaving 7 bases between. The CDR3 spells CASSDRGNEQFF. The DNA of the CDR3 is TGTGCCAGCAGTGATCGGGGGAATGAGCAGTTCTTC.

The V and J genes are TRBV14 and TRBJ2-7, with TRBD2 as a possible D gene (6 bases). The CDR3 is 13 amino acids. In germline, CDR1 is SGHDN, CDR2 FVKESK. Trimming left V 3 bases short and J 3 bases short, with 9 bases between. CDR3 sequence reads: CASSQGGLYEQYF. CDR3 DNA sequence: TGTGCCAGCAGCCAGGGGGGTCTCTACGAGCAGTACTTC. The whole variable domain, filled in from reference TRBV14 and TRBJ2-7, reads EAGVTQFPSHSVIEKGQTVTLRCDPISGHDNLYWYRRVMGKEIKFLLHFVKESKQDESGMPNNRFLAERTGGTYSTLKVQPAELEDSGVYFCASSQGGLYEQYFGPGTRLTVT.

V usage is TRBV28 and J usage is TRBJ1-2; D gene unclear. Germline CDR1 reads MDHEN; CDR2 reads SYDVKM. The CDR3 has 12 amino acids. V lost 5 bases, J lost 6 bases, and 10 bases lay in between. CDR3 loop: CASSGRLHGYTF. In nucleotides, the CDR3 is TGTGCCAGCAGTGGCCGACTCCATGGCTACACCTTC.

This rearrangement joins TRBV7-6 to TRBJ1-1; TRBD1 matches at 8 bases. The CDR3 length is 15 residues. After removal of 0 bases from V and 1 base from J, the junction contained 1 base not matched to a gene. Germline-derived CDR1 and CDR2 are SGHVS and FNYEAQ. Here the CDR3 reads CASSLAGTGNTEAFF. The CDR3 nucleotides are TGTGCCAGCAGCTTAGCGGGGACAGGGAACACTGAAGCTTTCTTT.

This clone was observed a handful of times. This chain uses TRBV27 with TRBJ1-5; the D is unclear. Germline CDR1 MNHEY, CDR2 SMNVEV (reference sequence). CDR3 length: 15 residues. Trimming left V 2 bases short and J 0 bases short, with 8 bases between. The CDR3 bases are TGTGCCAGCAGTTTAGGAGAGTATAGCAATCAGCCCCAGCATTTT. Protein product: CASSLGEYSNQPQHF.

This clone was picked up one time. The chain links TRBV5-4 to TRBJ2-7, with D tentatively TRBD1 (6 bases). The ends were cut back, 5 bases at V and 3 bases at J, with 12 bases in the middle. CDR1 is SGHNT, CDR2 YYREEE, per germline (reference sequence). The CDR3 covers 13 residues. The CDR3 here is CASRPGQHYEQYF. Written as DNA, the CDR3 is TGTGCCAGCAGACCAGGACAGCACTACGAGCAGTACTTC.

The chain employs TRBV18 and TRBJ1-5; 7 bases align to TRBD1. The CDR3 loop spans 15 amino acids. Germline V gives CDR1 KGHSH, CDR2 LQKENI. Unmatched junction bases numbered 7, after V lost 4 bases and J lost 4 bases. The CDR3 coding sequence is TGTGCCAGCTCACTCCGAGGACAGGAAAATCAGCCCCAGCATTTT. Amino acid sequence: CASSLRGQENQPQHF.

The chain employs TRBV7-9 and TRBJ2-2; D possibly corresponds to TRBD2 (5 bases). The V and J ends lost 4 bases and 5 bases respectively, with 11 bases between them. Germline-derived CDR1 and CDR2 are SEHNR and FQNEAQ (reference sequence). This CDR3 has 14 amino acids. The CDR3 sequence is CASSSADSTGELFF. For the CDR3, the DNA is TGTGCCAGCAGCTCTGCGGACTCAACCGGGGAGCTGTTTTTT. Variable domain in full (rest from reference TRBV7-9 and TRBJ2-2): DTGVSQNPRHKITKRGQNVTFRCDPISEHNRLYWYRQTLGQGPEFLTYFQNEAQLEKSRLLSDRFSAERPKGSFSTLEIQRTEQGDSAMYLCASSSADSTGELFFGEGSRLTVL.

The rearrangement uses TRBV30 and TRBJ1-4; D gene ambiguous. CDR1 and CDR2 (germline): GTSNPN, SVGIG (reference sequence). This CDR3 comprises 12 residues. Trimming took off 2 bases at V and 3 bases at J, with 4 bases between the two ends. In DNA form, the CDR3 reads TGTGCCTGGAGTCCGGCTAATGAAAAACTGTTTTTT. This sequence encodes CAWSPANEKLFF.

The CDR3 reads CASSFNFYEQYF. The CDR3 DNA reads TGTGCCAGCAGTTTCAATTTCTACGAGCAGTACTTC. The V gene is TRBV2, the J gene TRBJ2-7; D gene ambiguous. This CDR3 is 12 amino acids long. The germline V gene encodes CDR1 SNHLY and CDR2 FYNNEI. The ends were cut back, 5 bases at V and 3 bases at J, with 8 bases in the middle.

CDR3 sequence reads: CASSQGRSASYEQYF. CDR3 DNA sequence: TGCGCCAGCAGCCAAGGGCGGTCGGCTTCCTACGAGCAGTACTTC. This chain joins TRBV4-3 and TRBJ2-7, with D uncertain. CDR3 length: 15 amino acids. V was clipped by 1 base and J by 1 base, with 11 bases between them. Per germline, CDR1 LGHNA and CDR2 YSLEER.

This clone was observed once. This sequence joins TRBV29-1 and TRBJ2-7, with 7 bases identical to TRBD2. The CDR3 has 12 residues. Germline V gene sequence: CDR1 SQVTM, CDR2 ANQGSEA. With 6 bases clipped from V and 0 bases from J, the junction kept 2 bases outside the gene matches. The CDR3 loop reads CSVSGGSYEQYF. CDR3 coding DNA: TGCAGCGTATCGGGAGGCTCCTACGAGCAGTACTTC.